Here is one T cell receptor (beta chain) with its context. This entry belongs to a study of CD8 T cells in Susac syndrome. Reverse transcription of about 0.5 to 1 ug RNA was performed with random hexamers. A multiplex approach, immunoSEQ multiplex PCR, amplified TCR beta CDR3 across 54 Vbeta and 13 Jbeta. TCRdb called the immunoSEQ multiplex PCR reads again in MiXCR, with one record for every CDR3 protein. The sample yields about 200,000 distinct CDR3 sequences, 95% seen once. Sequencing input: CD4+ T cells from PBMCs. The sequence was collected from a human donor in good health.

The CDR3: CASSQGPRGDQPQHF. CDR3 nucleotides: TGTGCCAGCAGCCAAGGCCCAAGGGGCGACCAGCCCCAGCATTTT. The chain couples TRBV3-1 to TRBJ1-5, with D tentatively TRBD1 (5 bases). The CDR3 sequence is 15 residues long. Germline values: CDR1 LGHDT, CDR2 YNNKEL (reference sequence). V was shortened by 1 base and J by 7 bases, with 14 bases between the two germline ends.